This T cell receptor beta chain comes out of a study of blood T cell repertoires in COVID-19. J lost 5 bases, V lost 8 bases, and 6 bases had no gene match. The CDR3 has 14 amino acids. Assay used: immunoSEQ multiplex PCR; TCRdb lists only in-frame clones, some missing. The sample holds approximately 250,000 clones, 80% to 90% seen once. The genes are TRBV23-1 and TRBJ1-4; 9 bases are shared with TRBD1. TRBV23-1 is an ORF, and what it does is uncertain. Sequenced sample: PBMCs or T cells enriched from blood (not recorded which). The clonotype originates from a woman aged 40 to 50 who had been exposed to COVID-19. The CDR3 here is CASPGTGSNEKLFF. CDR3 coding DNA: TGCGCCAGCCCAGGGACAGGGTCCAATGAAAAACTGTTTTTT.